One sample yielded the 15 T cell receptor beta chains listed below, sequenced in a study of vaccination effects on CD4 cells after COVID-19. No antigen is known for these receptors. Profiling relied on immunoSEQ multiplex PCR, and the TCRdb table lists in-frame clones only, not all of them. In the table there are 25,000 to 30,000 clones, roughly 74% of which are singletons. Before sequencing, viral peptide pools were used by the ViraFEST assay to expand antigen-specific CD4+ T cells. An approximately 10-day culture period preceded the isolation of CD4+ T cells. Subjects were given two BNT162b2 or mRNA-1273 vaccine doses. The source material was CD4+ T cells from PBMCs cultured with HCoV-OC43 spike peptides, sampled after COVID-19 vaccination. Noted subset: HCoV-OC43 spike overlapping peptide pool stimulation. The source is a human donor who received a COVID-19 vaccine.

This chain links TRBV6-2 or TRBV6-3 with TRBJ2-1, with D hard to call. CDR1 is MNHEY, CDR2 SVGEGT, per germline. This CDR3 has 13 residues. Trimming took 2 bases from V and 2 from J, leaving 4 bases between them. DNA of the CDR3: TGTGCCAGCAGTTACGGCGCCTACAATGAGCAGTTCTTC. Its protein product is CASSYGAYNEQFF.

J is TRBJ1-2 and V is TRBV4-1, with D unclear. Germline V CDR1 and CDR2: MGHRA, YSYEKL. The CDR3 contains 14 residues. V dropped 4 bases and J dropped 5 bases, with 14 bases sitting between them. CDR3 amino acids: CASSPLGEGYGYTF. Here the CDR3 DNA reads TGCGCCAGCAGCCCCCTCGGAGAGGGTTATGGCTACACCTTC.

This clone was counted between two and nine times. This sequence joins TRBV4-1 and TRBJ2-5; D is unclear. Germline V CDR1 and CDR2: MGHRA, YSYEKL. The ends were cut back, 3 bases at V and 5 bases at J, with 13 bases in the middle. This CDR3 has 14 amino acids. CDR3 residues: CASSQTGTSETQYF. CDR3 in DNA: TGCGCCAGCAGCCAGACGGGTACCTCGGAGACCCAGTACTTC.

The rearrangement links TRBV11-1 to TRBJ1-1, with D unclear. V was clipped by 3 bases and J by 0 bases, with 8 bases between them. The germline CDR1 and CDR2 sequences are SGHAT and FQDESV (reference sequence). The CDR3 covers 14 residues. In DNA, the CDR3 is TGTGCCAGCAGCTTGGCCAGATTGAACACTGAAGCTTTCTTT. Translated, it gives CASSLARLNTEAFF.

The chain employs TRBV27 and TRBJ1-1; a weak D match, TRBD1 (6 bases). This CDR3 is 14 amino acids long. Germline V gene sequence: CDR1 MNHEY, CDR2 SMNVEV (reference sequence). Between the trimmed V and J ends, which lost 3 bases and 6 bases, there was a span of 14 bases. This CDR3 is CASSFGRGPAEAFF. DNA for the CDR3: TGTGCCAGCAGTTTCGGGCGGGGGCCCGCTGAAGCTTTCTTT.

The chain has TRBV12-3 or TRBV12-4 and TRBJ1-1; D ambiguous. The V end was cut by 6 bases, the J end by 1 base, with 9 bases between. This CDR3 spans 13 amino acids. The DNA of the CDR3 is TGTGCCAGCAGCCGAAATAAGAACACTGAAGCTTTCTTT. Translating it yields CASSRNKNTEAFF.

This sequence joins TRBV6-5 and TRBJ2-2; 9 nucleotides agree with TRBD1. CDR1 and CDR2 from the germline V gene are MNHEY and SVGAGI. After removal of 6 bases from V and 6 bases from J, the junction contained 5 bases not matched to a gene. There are 14 residues in the CDR3. CDR3 sequence: CASRGTGTPGELFF. The CDR3 DNA follows: TGTGCCAGCAGAGGGACAGGGACCCCCGGGGAGCTGTTTTTT.

This rearrangement joins TRBV19 to TRBJ2-5, with 7 bases aligning to TRBD2. The germline V gene encodes CDR1 LNHDA and CDR2 SQIVND (reference sequence). There are 13 residues in the CDR3. J gave up 2 bases and V 3 bases, and 0 bases lay outside the gene matches. The DNA of the CDR3 is TGTGCCAGTAGTATGGGACTACAAGAGACCCAGTACTTC. Protein: CASSMGLQETQYF.

This clone was picked up one time. The chain couples TRBV11-2 to TRBJ2-5; possibly TRBD2 for D (6 bases). This CDR3 is built from 14 residues. Deletions cut 1 base from V and 4 bases from J, with 10 bases between. CDR1 SGHAT and CDR2 FQNNGV come from the germline V gene. The CDR3 DNA sequence: TGTGCCAGCAGCTTAGGTGGTAGCGGAGAGACCCAGTACTTC. It yields the protein CASSLGGSGETQYF.

J is TRBJ2-7 and V is TRBV18, with 8 positions matching TRBD2. The ends lost 3 bases at V and 2 bases at J; junction bases unmatched: 3. Germline V gene data show CDR1 as KGHSH and CDR2 as LQKENI. This CDR3 is 14 amino acids long. The CDR3 DNA reads as TGTGCCAGCTCACCTAGCGGGGCTGCCTACGAGCAGTACTTC. Protein: CASSPSGAAYEQYF.

V and J are TRBV5-4 and TRBJ1-2; D not resolved. The CDR3 covers 11 residues. V lost 2 bases and J lost 12, with 11 bases in between. Germline assignment: CDR1 SGHNT and CDR2 YYREEE (reference sequence). The CDR3 here is CASSFGRSHTF. For the CDR3, the DNA is TGTGCCAGCAGCTTTGGACGGTCTCACACCTTC.

This rearrangement joins TRBV2 to TRBJ2-1, with 9 bases lining up with TRBD2. The trim removed 2 bases at V and 7 bases at J, leaving 12 bases unmatched. The CDR3 spans 17 residues. Germline loops: CDR1 SNHLY, CDR2 FYNNEI. This chain's CDR3 is CASSEFGGGRERNEQFF. The CDR3 nucleotides are TGTGCCAGCAGTGAATTTGGTGGCGGGAGGGAGCGGAATGAGCAGTTCTTC.

The chain carries TRBV12-3 or TRBV12-4 and TRBJ2-7; perhaps TRBD1 as D (6 bases). Deletions cut 11 bases from V and 5 bases from J, with 13 bases between. The CDR3 is 11 amino acids. DNA for the CDR3: TGTGCCCTCAATGCAGGGGACGAGCAGTACTTC. Its protein product is CALNAGDEQYF.

V is TRBV12-3 or TRBV12-4 and J is TRBJ1-2; tentatively, D is TRBD1 (6 bases). This CDR3 contains 11 residues. V lost 5 bases to trimming and J lost 7 bases, with 8 bases between them. CDR3: CASSDRFGYTF. DNA of the CDR3: TGTGCCAGCAGTGACAGGTTTGGCTACACCTTC.

CDR3 in amino acids: CASSLAGVEETQYF. CDR3 nucleotides: TGCGCCAGCAGCTTGGCCGGCGTAGAAGAGACCCAGTACTTC. The V call is TRBV5-1, the J call TRBJ2-5; no firm D call. The V and J ends lost 0 bases and 3 bases respectively, with 9 bases between them. From germline, CDR1 is SGHRS and CDR2 YFSETQ. The CDR3 spans 14 residues.